A single T cell receptor (beta chain) is shown here with its context. Its antigen is unknown. Only in-frame clones appear in the TCRdb table, and some are missing; sequencing was by immunoSEQ multiplex PCR. The top ten clones hold 9% to 10% of a sample with some 16,000 clones, 77% of them seen once. The source of the sample is a study of immune cell composition in non-small cell lung cancer. General observations from the study: Around 80% of squamous and 30% to 35% of adenocarcinoma cases had tumour-associated clones >0.5%.

Normal lung was sampled as far from the tumour as possible, at least 3 cm. This CDR3 is 13 amino acids long. Germline V gene sequence: CDR1 MNHEY, CDR2 SVGAGI. The same sample was also studied in work on CD4 T cells in lung cancer. From that study: Possibly, some blood-derived responses are in vitro primed naive T cells.

This chain connects TRBV6-5 to TRBJ2-5; no firm D call. The J call may not be correct, given that the DNA end is closer to TRBJ2-7. This clonotype originated in a human donor with non-small cell lung cancer. The specimen was non-adjacent lung tissue. The CDR3 coding sequence is TGTGCCAGCAGCGTACGAAACTCCTACGAGCAGTACTTC. This codes for CASSVRNSYEQYF.